The entry below gives a single T cell receptor beta chain sequence along with its context. Its antigen is undetermined. The V gene's germline CDR1 is MNHNS and CDR2 SASEGT. Trimming cost V 4 bases and J 7 bases; bases outside gene matches: 10. The CDR3 loop spans 16 amino acids. This sample was included in a study of cytomegalovirus exposure and HLA in healthy donors. The study ran its PCR with 60 Vbeta and 13 Jbeta primers. The data were produced by immunoSEQ multiplex PCR, yet TCRdb's version contains in-frame clones alone and is incomplete. The table records approximately 160,000 clones, roughly 78% of them present only once. Study-wide points: Presence/absence analyses supposed approximately even sequencing depth among donors. TCR beta chain V- and J-gene trimming was linked, in a later analysis, to a missense variant in DCLRE1C. Most TCR sequences proved rare, with some public TCRs found in many donors.

V usage is TRBV6-1 and J usage is TRBJ1-4, with TRBD1 matching over 9 bases. This sequence originates from a woman between 45 and 60 years old in good health and CMV-seropositive. The sequencing input was PBMCs. The CDR3 bases are TGTGCCAGCAGTGTACACGGACAGGGACAGGGTGAAAAACTGTTTTTT. Residues: CASSVHGQGQGEKLFF.